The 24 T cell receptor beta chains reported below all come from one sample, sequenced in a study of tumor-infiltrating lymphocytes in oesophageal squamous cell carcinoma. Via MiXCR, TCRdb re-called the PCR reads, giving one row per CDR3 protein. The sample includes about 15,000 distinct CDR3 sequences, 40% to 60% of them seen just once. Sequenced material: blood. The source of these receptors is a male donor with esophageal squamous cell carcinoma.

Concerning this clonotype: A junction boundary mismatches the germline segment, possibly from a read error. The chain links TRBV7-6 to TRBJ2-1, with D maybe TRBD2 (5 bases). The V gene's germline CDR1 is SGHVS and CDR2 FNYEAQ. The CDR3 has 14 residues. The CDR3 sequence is CASSSMDFSGEQYF. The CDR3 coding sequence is TGTGCCAGCAGCTCGATGGACTTCTCGGGCGAGCAGTACTTT. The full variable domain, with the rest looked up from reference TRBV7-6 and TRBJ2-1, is GAGVSQSPRYKVTKRGQDVALRCDPISGHVSLYWYRQALGQGPEFLTYFNYEAQQDKSGLPNDRFSAERPEGSISTLTIQRTEQRDSAMYRCASSSMDFSGEQYFGPGTRLTVL.

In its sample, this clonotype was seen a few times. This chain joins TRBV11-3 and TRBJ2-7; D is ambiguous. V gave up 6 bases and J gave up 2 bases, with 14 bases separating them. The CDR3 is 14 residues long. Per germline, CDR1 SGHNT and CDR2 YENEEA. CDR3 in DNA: TGTGCCAGCAGGTCTAGATTTTCTCCCTACGAGCAGTACTTC. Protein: CASRSRFSPYEQYF.

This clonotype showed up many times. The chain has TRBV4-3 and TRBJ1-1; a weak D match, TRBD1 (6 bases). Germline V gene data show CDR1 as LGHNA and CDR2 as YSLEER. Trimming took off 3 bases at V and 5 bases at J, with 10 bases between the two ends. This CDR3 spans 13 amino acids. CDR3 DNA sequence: TGCGCCAGCAGCCAGGGGGCGCGAACTGAAGCTTTCTTT. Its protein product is CASSQGARTEAFF.

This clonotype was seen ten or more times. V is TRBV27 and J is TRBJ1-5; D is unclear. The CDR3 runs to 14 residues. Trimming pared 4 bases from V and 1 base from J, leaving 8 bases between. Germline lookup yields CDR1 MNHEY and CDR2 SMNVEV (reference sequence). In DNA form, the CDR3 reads TGTGCCAGCAGTTCCCGTGTAAGCAATCAGCCCCAGCATTTT. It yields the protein CASSSRVSNQPQHF.

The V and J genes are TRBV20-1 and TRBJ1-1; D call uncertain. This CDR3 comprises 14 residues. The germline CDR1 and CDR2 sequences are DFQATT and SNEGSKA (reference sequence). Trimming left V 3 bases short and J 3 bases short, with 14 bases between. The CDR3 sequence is CSARAGGVHTEAFF. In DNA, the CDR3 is TGCAGTGCTAGGGCTGGCGGAGTACACACTGAAGCTTTCTTT.

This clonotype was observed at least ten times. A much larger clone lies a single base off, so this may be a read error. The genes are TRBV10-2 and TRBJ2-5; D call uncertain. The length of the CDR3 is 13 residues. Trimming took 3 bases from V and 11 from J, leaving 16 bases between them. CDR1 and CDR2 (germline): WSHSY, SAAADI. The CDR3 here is CASSEPDYNEQYF. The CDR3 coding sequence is TGCGCCAGCAGTGAACCGGATTACAATGAGCAGTACTTC.

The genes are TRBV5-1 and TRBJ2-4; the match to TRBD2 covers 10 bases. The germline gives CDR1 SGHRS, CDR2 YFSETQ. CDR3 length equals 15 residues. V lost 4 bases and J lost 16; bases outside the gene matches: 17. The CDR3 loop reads CASSPDISGGNEHYF. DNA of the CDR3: TGCGCCAGCAGCCCCGACATTAGCGGGGGGAATGAGCACTACTTC.

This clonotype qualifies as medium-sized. CDR3 in amino acids: CASSLAGTGGTEQYF. DNA of the CDR3: TGTGCCAGCAGCTTAGCCGGGACAGGGGGCACCGAGCAGTACTTC. The rearrangement joins TRBV7-2 to TRBJ2-7, with 12 bases identical to TRBD1. Germline V CDR1 and CDR2: SGHTA, FQGNSA. The CDR3 totals 15 residues. The V and J ends lost 0 bases and 6 bases, in that order; junction bases with no gene match: 3.

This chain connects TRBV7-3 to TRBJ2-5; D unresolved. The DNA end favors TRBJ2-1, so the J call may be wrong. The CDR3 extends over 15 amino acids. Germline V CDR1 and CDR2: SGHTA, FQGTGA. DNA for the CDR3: TGTGCCAGCAGCTTAGTGGGAACCTCCTACAATGAGCAGTTCTTC. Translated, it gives CASSLVGTSYNEQFF.

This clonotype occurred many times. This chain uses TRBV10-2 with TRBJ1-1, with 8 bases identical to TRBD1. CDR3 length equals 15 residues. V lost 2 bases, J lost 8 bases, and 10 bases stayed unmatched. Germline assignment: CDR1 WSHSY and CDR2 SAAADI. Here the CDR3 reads CASSEGDRRDFEAFF. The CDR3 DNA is TGCGCCAGCAGTGAGGGGGACAGGCGGGACTTCGAAGCTTTCTTT.

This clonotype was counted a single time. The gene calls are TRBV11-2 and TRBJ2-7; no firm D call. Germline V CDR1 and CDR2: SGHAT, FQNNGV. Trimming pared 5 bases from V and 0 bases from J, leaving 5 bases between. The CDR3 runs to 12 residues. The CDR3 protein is CASSATSYEQYF. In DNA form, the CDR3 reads TGTGCCAGCAGCGCGACCTCCTACGAGCAGTACTTC.

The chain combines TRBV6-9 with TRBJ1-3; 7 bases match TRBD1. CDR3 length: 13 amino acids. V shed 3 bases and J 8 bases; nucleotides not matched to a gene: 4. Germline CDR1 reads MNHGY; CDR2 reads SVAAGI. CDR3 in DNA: TGTGCCAGCAGTTACAGAGGGACAGACACCATATATTTT. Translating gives CASSYRGTDTIYF.

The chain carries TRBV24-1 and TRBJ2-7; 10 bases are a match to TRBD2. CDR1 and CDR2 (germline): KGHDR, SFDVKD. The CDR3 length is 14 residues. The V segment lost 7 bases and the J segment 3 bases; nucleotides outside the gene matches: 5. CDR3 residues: CATSPSGSFYEQYF. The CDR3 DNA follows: TGTGCCACCAGCCCTAGCGGGAGTTTCTACGAGCAGTACTTC.

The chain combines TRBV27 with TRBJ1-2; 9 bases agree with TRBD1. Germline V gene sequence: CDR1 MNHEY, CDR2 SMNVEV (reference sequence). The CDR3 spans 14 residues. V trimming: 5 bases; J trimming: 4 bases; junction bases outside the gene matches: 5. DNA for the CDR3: TGTGCCAGCAGTACAACAGGGGGCGGCTATGGCTACACCTTC. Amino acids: CASSTTGGGYGYTF.

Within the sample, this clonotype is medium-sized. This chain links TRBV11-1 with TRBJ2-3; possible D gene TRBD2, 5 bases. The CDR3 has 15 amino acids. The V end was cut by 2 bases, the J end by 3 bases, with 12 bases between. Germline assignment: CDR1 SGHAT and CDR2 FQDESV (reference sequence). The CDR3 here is CASSLRLAGTDTQYF. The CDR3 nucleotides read TGTGCCAGCAGCTTACGGCTAGCTGGGACAGATACGCAGTATTTT.

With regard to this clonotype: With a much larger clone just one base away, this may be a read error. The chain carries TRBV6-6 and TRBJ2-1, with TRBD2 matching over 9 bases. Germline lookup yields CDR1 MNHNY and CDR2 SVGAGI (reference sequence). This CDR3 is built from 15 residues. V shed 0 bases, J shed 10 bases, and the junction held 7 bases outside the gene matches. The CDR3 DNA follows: TGTGCCAGCAGTTACTCGACTAGCGGAGCCTACGAGCAGTTCTTC. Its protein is CASSYSTSGAYEQFF.

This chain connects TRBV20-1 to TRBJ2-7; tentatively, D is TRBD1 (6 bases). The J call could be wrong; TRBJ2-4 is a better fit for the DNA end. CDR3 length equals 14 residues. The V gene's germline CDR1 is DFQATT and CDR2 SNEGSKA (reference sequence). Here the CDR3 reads CSAPPAETGNIQYF. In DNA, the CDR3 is TGCAGTGCTCCCCCTGCGGAGACAGGAAACATTCAGTACTTC.

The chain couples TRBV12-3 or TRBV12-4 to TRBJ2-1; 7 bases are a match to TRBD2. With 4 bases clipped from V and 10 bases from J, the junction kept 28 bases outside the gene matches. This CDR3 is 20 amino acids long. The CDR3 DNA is TGTGCCAGCAGTTCGTGCCCAAGGTTTAGCGGGCCAGGTTCAACCTACGAGCAGTTCTTC. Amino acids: CASSSCPRFSGPGSTYEQFF.

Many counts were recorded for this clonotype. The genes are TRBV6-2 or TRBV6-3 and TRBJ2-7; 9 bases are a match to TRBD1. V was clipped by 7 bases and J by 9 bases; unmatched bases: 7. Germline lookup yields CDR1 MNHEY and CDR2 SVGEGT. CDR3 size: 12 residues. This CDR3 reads CASTTGGAGQYF. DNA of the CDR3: TGTGCCAGCACGACAGGGGGAGCGGGGCAGTACTTC.

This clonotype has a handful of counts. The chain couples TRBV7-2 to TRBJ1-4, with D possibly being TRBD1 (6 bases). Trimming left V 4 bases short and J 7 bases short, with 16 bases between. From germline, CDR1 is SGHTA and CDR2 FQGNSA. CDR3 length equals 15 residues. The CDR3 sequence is CASSSQGGNTEKLFF. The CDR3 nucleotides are TGTGCCAGCAGCTCACAGGGAGGGAATACTGAAAAACTGTTTTTT.

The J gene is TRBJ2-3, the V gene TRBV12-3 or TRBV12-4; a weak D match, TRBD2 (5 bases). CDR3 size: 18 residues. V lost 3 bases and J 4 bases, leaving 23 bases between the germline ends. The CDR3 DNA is TGTGCCAGCAGTTTCTTCCGGTGGGAATGGAGGCAGGCAGATACGCAGTATTTT. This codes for CASSFFRWEWRQADTQYF.

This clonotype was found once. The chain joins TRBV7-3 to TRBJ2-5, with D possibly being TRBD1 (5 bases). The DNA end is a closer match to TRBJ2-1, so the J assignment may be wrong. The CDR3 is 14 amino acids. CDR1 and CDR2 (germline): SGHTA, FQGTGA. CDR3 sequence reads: CASSSGWGVNEQFF. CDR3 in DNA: TGTGCCAGCAGCTCAGGATGGGGCGTGAATGAGCAGTTCTTC.

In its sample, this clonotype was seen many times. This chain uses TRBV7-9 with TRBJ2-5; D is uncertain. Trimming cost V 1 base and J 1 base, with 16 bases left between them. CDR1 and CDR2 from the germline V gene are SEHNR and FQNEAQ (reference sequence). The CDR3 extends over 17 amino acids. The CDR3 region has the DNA TGTGCCAGCAGCTTAGAGGTTGGGCTACGGCCCCAAGAGACCCAGTACTTC. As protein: CASSLEVGLRPQETQYF.

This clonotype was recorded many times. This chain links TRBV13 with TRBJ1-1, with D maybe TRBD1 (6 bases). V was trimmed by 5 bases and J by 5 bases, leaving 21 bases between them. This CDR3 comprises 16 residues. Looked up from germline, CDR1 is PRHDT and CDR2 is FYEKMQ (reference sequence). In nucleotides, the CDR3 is TGTGCCAGCAGCCGCCGGGACAACAGGCAGAATACTGAAGCTTTCTTT. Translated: CASSRRDNRQNTEAFF. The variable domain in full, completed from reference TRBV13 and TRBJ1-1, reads AAGVIQSPRHLIKEKRETATLKCYPIPRHDTVYWYQQGPGQDPQFLISFYEKMQSDKGSIPDRFSAQQFSDYHSELNMSSLELGDSALYFCASSRRDNRQNTEAFFGQGTRLTVV.